A single T cell receptor (beta chain) is shown here with its context. This sample stems from a study of blood T cell repertoires in COVID-19. About the research overall: Sources were T cells, B-cell-depleted T cells, or PBMCs; the material itself was cDNA or gDNA.

Original handling: Reference gene primer amplification yielded estimated nucleated cell counts. Method: immunoSEQ multiplex PCR; TCRdb's copy keeps in-frame clones and lacks some. V and J calls and clone size are copied from that table; D and trimming were computed from the DNA. The table records over 250,000 clones, around 86% of them present only once. Germline V gene data show CDR1 as MGHRA and CDR2 as YSYEKL. CDR3 length equals 18 residues. V shed 3 bases and J shed 6 bases, with 26 bases lying between them. Input material: peripheral blood. This receptor was identified in a man in his fifties with acute or convalescent COVID-19. V gene TRBV4-1 combines with J gene TRBJ1-2, with D possibly matching TRBD1 (5 bases). DNA of the CDR3: TGCGCCAGCAGCCACTCCCTATTACGGGGGGTTCGAGGGCATGGCTACACCTTC. It specifies CASSHSLLRGVRGHGYTF.